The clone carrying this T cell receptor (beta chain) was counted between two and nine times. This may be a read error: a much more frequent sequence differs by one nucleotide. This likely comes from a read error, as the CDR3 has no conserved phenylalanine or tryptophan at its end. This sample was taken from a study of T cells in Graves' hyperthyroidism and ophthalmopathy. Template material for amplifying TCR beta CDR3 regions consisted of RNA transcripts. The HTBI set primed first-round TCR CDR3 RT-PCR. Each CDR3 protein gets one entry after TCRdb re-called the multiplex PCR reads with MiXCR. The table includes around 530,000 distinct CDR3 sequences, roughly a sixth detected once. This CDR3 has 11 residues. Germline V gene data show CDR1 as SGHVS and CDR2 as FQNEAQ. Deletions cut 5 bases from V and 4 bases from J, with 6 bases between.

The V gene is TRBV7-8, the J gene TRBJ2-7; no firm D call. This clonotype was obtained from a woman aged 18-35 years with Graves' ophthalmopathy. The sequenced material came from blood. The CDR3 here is CASSNGYEQYL. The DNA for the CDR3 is TGTGCCAGCAGCAACGGTTACGAGCAGTACCTC.